The 25 T cell receptor beta chains below were found in one sample sequenced in a study of T-cell reconstitution after alpha-beta-depleted transplantation in children. Construction of the TCRbeta library involved unique molecular identifiers. TCRdb fed the PCR reads into MiXCR, producing one record per CDR3 protein. The sample lists fewer than 550,000 distinct CDR3 sequences, under 12% seen once, with 2% in the top ten. The material sequenced was PBMCs, taken before TCRalphabeta/CD19-depleted stem cell transplant. Every receptor here comes from a child under 10 years old with inherited bone marrow failure, due to receive a stem cell transplant.

The chain links TRBV19 to TRBJ1-2, with 7 bases matching TRBD1. Per the germline V gene, CDR1 is LNHDA and CDR2 is SQIVND (reference sequence). Germline trimming cut 0 bases from V and 4 bases from J; bases unmatched to any gene: 5. This CDR3 has 15 amino acids. CDR3 bases: TGTGCCAGTAGTATAGACGACAGGGTACCCTATGGCTACACCTTC. It specifies CASSIDDRVPYGYTF.

This sequence joins TRBV27 and TRBJ2-2, with D perhaps matching TRBD1 or TRBD2 (5 bases each). Deletions cut 7 bases from V and 7 bases from J, with 13 bases between. Germline V gene sequence: CDR1 MNHEY, CDR2 SMNVEV (reference sequence). The CDR3 spans 13 residues. The CDR3 here is CASTRGTSGELFF. CDR3 nucleotides: TGTGCCAGCACTCGAGGGACCAGCGGGGAGCTGTTTTTT.

V and J are TRBV4-2 and TRBJ2-3; D may be TRBD1 (6 bases). This CDR3 spans 20 amino acids. Per germline, CDR1 LGHNA and CDR2 YNFKEQ. The germline V and J ends were trimmed by 0 bases and 1 base, with 23 bases remaining between them. In DNA form, the CDR3 reads TGTGCCAGCAGCCAAGATATGCCGGTTAGGGGGAGAGGGGGCACAGATACGCAGTATTTT. Its translation: CASSQDMPVRGRGGTDTQYF.

The chain carries TRBV6-2 or TRBV6-3 and TRBJ2-3, with a tentative D call TRBD2 (6 bases). Germline assignment: CDR1 MNHEY and CDR2 SVGEGT. This CDR3 comprises 13 residues. Trimming pared 9 bases from V and 3 bases from J, leaving 13 bases between. CDR3 DNA: TGTGCCAGTGCCGTGACTAGGACAGATACGCAGTATTTT. This encodes CASAVTRTDTQYF.

This clonotype was recorded a few times. This chain connects TRBV14 to TRBJ2-4; 7 bases fit TRBD1. This CDR3 comprises 15 residues. Germline-derived CDR1 and CDR2 are SGHDN and FVKESK. Trimming at V came to 4 bases and at J to 6 bases, leaving 9 bases not matched to a gene. CDR3 sequence: CASSPKGARGNIQYF. CDR3 DNA sequence: TGTGCCAGCAGCCCGAAGGGGGCGCGTGGAAACATTCAGTACTTC.

This clonotype was seen repeatedly, ten times or more. The chain combines TRBV12-3 or TRBV12-4 with TRBJ1-6, with 8 bases lining up with TRBD1. The length of the CDR3 is 14 residues. V was pared by 6 bases and J by 10 bases, with 8 bases of the junction left unmatched. CDR3 nucleotide sequence: TGTGCCAGCAGCCAACGGGACAGGAACTCACCCCTCCACTTT. This gives the protein CASSQRDRNSPLHF.

This clonotype was seen ten or more times. This chain uses TRBV20-1 with TRBJ2-1; weak D call: TRBD2 (5 bases). Deletions cut 2 bases from V and 4 bases from J, with 12 bases between. The CDR3 runs to 14 residues. Germline lookup yields CDR1 DFQATT and CDR2 SNEGSKA (reference sequence). CDR3 coding DNA: TGCAGTGCTAGATGGATTAGCGAGTACAATGAGCAGTTCTTC. Translating it yields CSARWISEYNEQFF.

The sample holds many counts of this clonotype. The V call is TRBV27, the J call TRBJ2-1; D is possibly TRBD1 (6 bases). CDR1 is MNHEY and CDR2 is SMNVEV in the germline V gene (reference sequence). This CDR3 is built from 14 residues. Trimming cost V 5 bases and J 4 bases, with 12 bases left between them. CDR3 coding DNA: TGTGCCAGCAGTACCATGGGGGCTTACAATGAGCAGTTCTTC. It specifies CASSTMGAYNEQFF.

The table lists this clonotype with many counts. The gene calls are TRBV19 and TRBJ1-2; no reliable D call. Trimming stripped 1 base from V and 0 bases from J, with 9 bases between. From germline, CDR1 is LNHDA and CDR2 SQIVND (reference sequence). This CDR3 has 15 residues. The CDR3 nucleotides read TGTGCCAGTAGTATAGGCTTGCGGGCTAACTATGGCTACACCTTC. Translated: CASSIGLRANYGYTF. The complete variable domain, with remaining parts taken from reference TRBV19 and TRBJ1-2, reads DGGITQSPKYLFRKEGQNVTLSCEQNLNHDAMYWYRQDPGQGLRLIYYSQIVNDFQKGDIAEGYSVSREKKESFPLTVTSAQKNPTAFYLCASSIGLRANYGYTFGSGTRLTVV.

This clonotype was counted between two and nine times. The rearrangement links TRBV30 to TRBJ1-1; D remains unclear. Trimming left V 2 bases short and J 1 base short, with 20 bases between. Looked up from germline, CDR1 is GTSNPN and CDR2 is SVGIG (reference sequence). This CDR3 has 17 residues. The CDR3 spells CAWSLGLGWHQNTEAFF. The CDR3 bases are TGTGCCTGGAGTTTAGGATTAGGTTGGCACCAGAACACTGAAGCTTTCTTT.

About this clonotype: A much larger clonotype is one base distant, so this may be a read error. The CDR3 carries no conserved terminal phenylalanine or tryptophan, so it likely arises from a read error. The chain combines TRBV12-3 or TRBV12-4 with TRBJ2-2, with unresolved D. The CDR3 runs 14 residues. Trimming stripped 6 bases from V and 4 bases from J, with 12 bases between. The CDR3 region has the DNA TGTGCCAGCAGCGCCGCGACTGTCACCGGGGAGCTGTTTTCT. Protein sequence: CASSAATVTGELFS.

This clonotype occurred many times. The chain employs TRBV20-1 and TRBJ2-7, with TRBD2 matching 9 bases. CDR1 DFQATT and CDR2 SNEGSKA come from the germline V gene (reference sequence). The CDR3 runs 12 residues. This CDR3 reads CSPASGTYEQYF. DNA of the CDR3: TGCAGCCCCGCTAGCGGGACCTACGAGCAGTACTTC.

This clonotype was counted at least ten times. The J gene is TRBJ2-7, the V gene TRBV13; D not resolved. This CDR3 contains 14 residues. In germline, CDR1 is PRHDT, CDR2 FYEKMQ (reference sequence). V was trimmed by 0 bases and J by 0 bases, leaving 6 bases between them. The CDR3 loop is CASSLGSNSYEQYF. CDR3 in DNA: TGTGCCAGCAGCTTAGGATCCAACTCCTACGAGCAGTACTTC.

This clonotype appeared a few times. This chain connects TRBV30 to TRBJ2-3, with 9 bases aligning to TRBD2. The CDR3 runs to 14 residues. With V trimmed by 2 bases and J by 6 bases, 6 bases remained unmatched. The germline gives CDR1 GTSNPN, CDR2 SVGIG (reference sequence). The CDR3 DNA follows: TGTGCCTGGAGTATCAGCGGGGGGAGGGATACGCAGTATTTT. Its translation is CAWSISGGRDTQYF.

This clonotype was counted ten times or more. The rearrangement joins TRBV4-3 to TRBJ1-4; possible D gene TRBD1, 6 bases. This CDR3 spans 15 amino acids. V lost 3 bases and J 3 bases, leaving 11 bases between the germline ends. Germline V lookup: CDR1 LGHNA, CDR2 YSLEER. CDR3 nucleotides: TGCGCCAGCAGCCAGCAGGGGTCATCTAATGAAAAACTGTTTTTT. Protein: CASSQQGSSNEKLFF.

This clonotype has a count of ten or more. V and J are TRBV28 and TRBJ2-1, with TRBD2 identical over 7 bases. Germline V gives CDR1 MDHEN, CDR2 SYDVKM. The J segment lost 2 bases and the V segment lost 7 bases, leaving 14 bases of the junction unmatched. This CDR3 region has 17 residues. CDR3 nucleotide sequence: TGTGCCAGCACCACAAGGGGAGCGGGAAGGGCCTACAATGAGCAGTTCTTC. It is translated as CASTTRGAGRAYNEQFF.

The table lists this clonotype with a few counts. The chain has TRBV7-2 and TRBJ2-5, with TRBD1 matching 8 bases. After removal of 5 bases from V and 4 bases from J, the junction contained 6 bases not matched to a gene. Germline CDR1 and CDR2: SGHTA and FQGNSA. CDR3 size: 14 residues. CDR3 in amino acids: CASSPRGQGETQYF. CDR3 nucleotides: TGTGCCAGCAGCCCCAGGGGGCAGGGAGAGACCCAGTACTTC.

As for this clonotype: At one end the junction does not follow the germline gene, possibly because of a read error. This chain connects TRBV29-1 to TRBJ2-7; 7 nucleotides agree with TRBD2. The CDR3 consists of 13 residues. CDR1 and CDR2 (germline): SQVTM, ANQGSEA. DNA for the CDR3: TGCAGCGTTGGGGCAGGGAGGGATTACGATCAGTACTTC. Translation gives CSVGAGRDYDQYF.

Regarding this clonotype: One base away lies a much larger clone, so this may be a sequencing read error. The V call is TRBV12-3 or TRBV12-4, the J call TRBJ2-1; a possible D gene is TRBD2 (5 bases). The CDR3 is made up of 15 amino acids. In nucleotides, the CDR3 is TGTGCCAGCAGTTTAGTACTAGGTAGCAACAATGAGGAGTTCTTC. As protein: CASSLVLGSNNEEFF.

This clonotype was counted many times. The chain joins TRBV27 to TRBJ2-5; D possibly matches TRBD1 or TRBD2 (5 bases each). V lost 5 bases and J 3 bases, leaving 19 bases between the germline ends. Germline V gives CDR1 MNHEY, CDR2 SMNVEV (reference sequence). The CDR3 has 16 residues. DNA for the CDR3: TGTGCCAGCAGTCCCCTGGGGGAAGTCGGAGAAGAGACCCAGTACTTC. As protein: CASSPLGEVGEETQYF.

The CDR3 is CASSVSGKPYEQYF. The CDR3 DNA sequence: TGTGCCAGCAGCGTGAGCGGAAAACCCTACGAGCAGTACTTC. The gene calls are TRBV9 and TRBJ2-7; tentatively, D is TRBD2 (5 bases). The CDR3 is made up of 14 amino acids. V lost 2 bases, J lost 2 bases, and 11 bases lay in between. Germline assignment: CDR1 SGDLS and CDR2 YYNGEE. The whole variable domain, remainder taken from reference TRBV9 and TRBJ2-7, is DSGVTQTPKHLITATGQRVTLRCSPRSGDLSVYWYQQSLDQGLQFLIQYYNGEERAKGNILERFSAQQFPDLHSELNLSSLELGDSALYFCASSVSGKPYEQYFGPGTRLTVT.

Regarding this clonotype: A much larger clone is a single base away; this may be a read error. This likely comes from a read error, as the CDR3 has no conserved phenylalanine or tryptophan at its end. The chain combines TRBV6-2 or TRBV6-3 with TRBJ2-2; D remains unclear. V shed 2 bases and J shed 1 base, with 5 bases lying between them. The CDR3 extends over 14 amino acids. CDR1 is MNHEY, CDR2 SVGEGT, per germline. The CDR3 is CASSYILNTGELFC. Written as DNA, the CDR3 is TGTGCCAGCAGTTACATCCTGAACACCGGGGAGCTGTTTTGT.

This clonotype appeared a few times. The rearrangement links TRBV27 to TRBJ2-1, with 8 positions matching TRBD2. V shed 3 bases, J shed 8 bases, and the junction held 9 bases outside the gene matches. The CDR3 is 15 residues long. Germline loops: CDR1 MNHEY, CDR2 SMNVEV (reference sequence). The CDR3 DNA is TGTGCCAGCAGTTTGGGACACGGGGGGGCATATGAGCAGTTCTTC. Translation gives CASSLGHGGAYEQFF.

In this sample, this clonotype turned up many times. The CDR3 nucleotides are TGTGCCAGCAGTTTAGGAAAGTCTGGGGCCAACGTCCTGACTTTC. Translated: CASSLGKSGANVLTF. The genes are TRBV12-3 or TRBV12-4 and TRBJ2-6, with D unclear. CDR3 size: 15 residues. Trimming removed 1 base from V and 1 base from J, with 5 bases in between.

This clonotype was detected ten times or more. The gene calls are TRBV29-1 and TRBJ1-1, with D tentatively TRBD1 (6 bases). Trimming stripped 6 bases from V and 5 bases from J, with 7 bases between. There are 10 residues in the CDR3. Germline lookup yields CDR1 SQVTM and CDR2 ANQGSEA. In DNA, the CDR3 is TGCAGCGTAGGGGGGACTGAAGCTTTCTTT. This sequence encodes CSVGGTEAFF. Combining the CDR3 with reference TRBV29-1 and TRBJ1-1 gives the whole variable domain SAVISQKPSRDICQRGTSLTIQCQVDSQVTMMFWYRQQPGQSLTLIATANQGSEATYESGFVIDKFPISRPNLTFSTLTVSNMSPEDSSIYLCSVGGTEAFFGQGTRLTVV.